This entry features one T cell receptor beta chain sequence. TCRdb re-called the 5' RACE reads; one entry per CDR3 protein, DNA not given. Seen in this sample are approximately 390,000 distinct CDR3 sequences; the ten most common clones hold less than 2.5%. This CDR3 comprises 14 residues. Per the germline V gene, CDR1 is SGHAT and CDR2 is FQNNGV. This record comes from a study of monozygotic twins with inflammatory bowel disease. Sequencing was performed on blood. The receptor was derived from a human donor with ulcerative colitis or Crohn's disease, or a healthy co-twin of an affected twin (not recorded which). The chain combines TRBV11-2 with TRBJ1-6. CDR3 sequence: CASSTRSYNSPLHF.